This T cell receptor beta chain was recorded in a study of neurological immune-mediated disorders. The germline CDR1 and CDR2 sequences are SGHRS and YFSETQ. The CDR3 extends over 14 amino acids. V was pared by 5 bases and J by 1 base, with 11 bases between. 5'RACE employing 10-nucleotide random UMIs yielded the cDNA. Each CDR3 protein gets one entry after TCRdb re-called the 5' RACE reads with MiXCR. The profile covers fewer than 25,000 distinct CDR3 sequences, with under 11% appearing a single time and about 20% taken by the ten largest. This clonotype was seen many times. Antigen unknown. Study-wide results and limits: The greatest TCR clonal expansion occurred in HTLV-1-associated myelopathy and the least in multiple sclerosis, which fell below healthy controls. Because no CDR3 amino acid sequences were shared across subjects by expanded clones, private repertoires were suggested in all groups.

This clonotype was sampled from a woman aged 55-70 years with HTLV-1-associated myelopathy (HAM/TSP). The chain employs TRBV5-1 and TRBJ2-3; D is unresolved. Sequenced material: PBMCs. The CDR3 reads CASSISGGTDTQYF. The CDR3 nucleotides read TGCGCCAGCAGTATCAGTGGGGGCACAGATACGCAGTATTTT.